Below are 7 T cell receptor beta chains sequenced from a single sample in a study of T cells in Graves' hyperthyroidism and ophthalmopathy. RNA transcripts gave rise to amplified TCR beta CDR3 regions. An initial round of RT-PCR targeting the TCR CDR3 relied on the HTBI primer set. TCRdb reprocessed the multiplex PCR reads with MiXCR, giving one entry per CDR3 protein. The table has around 800,000 distinct CDR3 sequences, 35% to 45% seen once; the top ten hold around 9.3%. Sequences were obtained from blood. The receptors were sampled from a man aged 18 to 30 with Graves' hyperthyroidism.

This clonotype was seen a handful of times. V gene TRBV2 combines with J gene TRBJ1-1, with D perhaps TRBD1 (6 bases). CDR1 and CDR2 (germline): SNHLY, FYNNEI. The CDR3 spans 13 residues. V was clipped by 6 bases and J by 5 bases, with 13 bases between them. The CDR3 here is CASSVTQGTEAFF. The DNA of the CDR3 is TGTGCCAGCAGCGTAACCCAGGGGACTGAAGCTTTCTTT. The full variable domain, in which reference TRBV2 and TRBJ1-1 provide the parts outside the CDR3, is EPEVTQTPSHQVTQMGQEVILRCVPISNHLYFYWYRQILGQKVEFLVSFYNNEISEKSEIFDDQFSVERPDGSNFTLKIRSTKLEDSAMYFCASSVTQGTEAFFGQGTRLTVV.

As concerns this clonotype: This may be a read error, as it is one base from a much larger clone. This rearrangement joins TRBV27 to TRBJ1-2; D may be TRBD1 (5 bases). Germline-derived CDR1 and CDR2 are MNHEY and SMNVEV (reference sequence). V lost 5 bases, J lost 8 bases, and 18 bases lay in between. The CDR3 has 14 amino acids. CDR3 sequence: CASSLEGYRGGYTF. In nucleotides, the CDR3 is TGTGCCAGCAGTCTGGAGGGTTATAGGGGCGGCTACACCTTC.

This chain joins TRBV5-8 and TRBJ1-5; the D gene is possibly TRBD1 (5 bases). Germline V gene data show CDR1 as SGHTS and CDR2 as YDEGEE. V was cut by 5 bases and J by 5 bases, with 17 bases left in between. This CDR3 has 15 residues. CDR3 amino acids: CASSFPPAGHQPQHF. As DNA, the CDR3 is TGTGCCAGCAGTTTTCCTCCGGCAGGGCATCAGCCCCAGCATTTT.

The chain uses TRBV5-5 and TRBJ2-4; a weak D match, TRBD2 (6 bases). The CDR3 runs 12 residues. Germline values: CDR1 SGHKS, CDR2 YYEKEE (reference sequence). Deletions cut 6 bases from V and 7 bases from J, with 11 bases between. The CDR3 loop is CASTGGLNIQYF. For the CDR3, the DNA is TGTGCCAGCACTGGAGGGCTGAACATTCAGTACTTC.

The chain links TRBV5-1 to TRBJ1-4, with D perhaps matching TRBD1 (6 bases). The CDR3 runs 14 residues. Germline assignment: CDR1 SGHRS and CDR2 YFSETQ. V lost 4 bases to trimming and J lost 4 bases, with 11 bases between them. The DNA for the CDR3 is TGCGCCAGCAGCCCAGGGGTGGGTAATGAAAAACTGTTTTTT. It specifies CASSPGVGNEKLFF. The variable domain in full, completed from reference TRBV5-1 and TRBJ1-4, reads KAGVTQTPRYLIKTRGQQVTLSCSPISGHRSVSWYQQTPGQGLQFLFEYFSETQRNKGNFPGRFSGRQFSNSRSEMNVSTLELGDSALYLCASSPGVGNEKLFFGSGTQLSVL.

This clonotype appeared many times. This CDR3 reads CSVEDSTNYGYTF. CDR3 nucleotide sequence: TGCAGCGTTGAAGACAGTACTAACTATGGCTACACCTTC. This rearrangement joins TRBV29-1 to TRBJ1-2; D gene uncertain. Germline V gene data show CDR1 as SQVTM and CDR2 as ANQGSEA. The V gene lost 0 bases and the J gene lost 0 bases, with 5 bases spanning the gap. The length of the CDR3 is 13 residues.

Remarks on this clonotype: The junction differs from germline at one of its ends, possibly a read error. This chain connects TRBV11-3 to TRBJ1-4, with D perhaps TRBD1 (5 bases). The CDR3 runs to 16 residues. The germline V gene encodes CDR1 SGHNT and CDR2 YENEEA. CDR3 loop: CASSQDQGGVSEKLFF. The CDR3 DNA follows: TGCGCCAGCAGCCAAGATCAGGGCGGGGTGAGTGAAAAACTGTTTTTT.